These 4 T cell receptor beta chains came from one sample sequenced in a study of T cell clonotyping in hematopoietic cell transplantation. The protocol was immunoSEQ multiplex PCR, while the TCRdb copy is restricted to in-frame clones and leaves out a portion. The sample gives 13,000 to 15,000 clones, about 60% of which show up once; about 8.8% is in the top ten. Sequenced sample: PBMCs. The receptor source for this set is a human donor who either received an allogeneic hematopoietic cell transplant for a myeloid malignancy or was a related donor (not recorded which). Some clones in this sample may be carry-over from other donors' samples.

This clone was seen only a few times. The chain combines TRBV6-5 with TRBJ1-2; 7 bases align to TRBD1. The CDR3 is made up of 15 amino acids. Germline V CDR1 and CDR2: MNHEY, SVGAGI. The V segment lost 6 bases and the J segment 7 bases; nucleotides outside the gene matches: 14. CDR3 residues: CASRPGGGPRGGYTF. The CDR3 DNA follows: TGTGCCAGCAGACCAGGGGGGGGTCCTCGAGGTGGCTACACCTTC.

The V call is TRBV25-1, the J call TRBJ2-7, with 7 bases fitting TRBD2. CDR3 length: 13 amino acids. The trim removed 5 bases at V and 3 bases at J, leaving 4 bases unmatched. Germline CDR1 MGHDK, CDR2 SYGVNS. The CDR3 protein is CASSREDFYEQYF. CDR3 nucleotides: TGTGCCAGCAGTCGGGAGGACTTCTACGAGCAGTACTTC.

This clone was counted once. The V and J genes are TRBV25-1 and TRBJ2-7, with 9 bases matching TRBD1. J lost 3 bases, V lost 5 bases, and 5 bases had no gene match. The CDR3 sequence is 14 residues long. Germline V lookup: CDR1 MGHDK, CDR2 SYGVNS. CDR3 region: CASSKTGGYYEQYF. In DNA form, the CDR3 reads TGTGCCAGCAGTAAGACAGGGGGGTACTACGAGCAGTACTTC.

The chain recombines TRBV11-2 with TRBJ1-6; D unclear. The CDR3 runs to 15 residues. Germline CDR1 and CDR2: SGHAT and FQNNGV. V lost 0 bases and J 8 bases, leaving 11 bases between the germline ends. The CDR3 DNA is TGTGCCAGCAGCTTAGATCAGGACGGAGATTCACCCCTCCACTTT. Translation: CASSLDQDGDSPLHF.